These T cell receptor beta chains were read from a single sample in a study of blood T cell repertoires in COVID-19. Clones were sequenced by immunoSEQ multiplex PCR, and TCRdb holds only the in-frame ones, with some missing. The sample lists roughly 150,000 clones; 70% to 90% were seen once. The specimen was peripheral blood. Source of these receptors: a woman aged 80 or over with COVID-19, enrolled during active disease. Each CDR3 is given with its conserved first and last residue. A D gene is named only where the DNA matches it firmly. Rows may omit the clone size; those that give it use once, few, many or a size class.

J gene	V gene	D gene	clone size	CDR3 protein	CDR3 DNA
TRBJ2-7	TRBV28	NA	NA	CASSSRGREQYF	TGTGCCAGCAGTTCCCGGGGGAGAGAGCAGTACTTC
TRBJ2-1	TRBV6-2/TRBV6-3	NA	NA	CASSFGSSYNEQFF	TGTGCCAGCAGTTTCGGGAGTTCCTACAATGAGCAGTTCTTC
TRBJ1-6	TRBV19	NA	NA	CASSEDSYNSPLHF	TGTGCCAGTAGTGAGGACAGCTATAATTCACCCCTCCACTTT
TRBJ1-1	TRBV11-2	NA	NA	CASSSTQGWVTEAFF	TGTGCCAGCAGCTCCACTCAGGGGTGGGTTACTGAAGCTTTCTTT
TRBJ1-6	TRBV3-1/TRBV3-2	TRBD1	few	CASRPSDRDNSPLHF	TGTGCCAGCAGACCCTCGGACAGGGATAATTCACCCCTCCACTTT
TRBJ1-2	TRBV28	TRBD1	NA	CASSLSTRGGVGYTF	TGTGCCAGCAGTTTATCGACAAGAGGGGGCGTGGGCTACACCTTC
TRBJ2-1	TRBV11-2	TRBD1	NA	CASSTGQVVEQFF	TGTGCCAGCAGCACGGGACAGGTTGTTGAGCAGTTCTTC
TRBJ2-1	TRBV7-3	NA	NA	CASRLDPSSYNEQFF	TGTGCCAGCCGACTAGACCCGAGCTCCTACAATGAGCAGTTCTTC
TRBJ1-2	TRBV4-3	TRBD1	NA	CASSHDTGDYGYTF	TGCGCCAGCAGCCACGATACAGGGGACTATGGCTACACCTTC
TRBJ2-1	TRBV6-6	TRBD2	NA	CASSYAGGHNEQFF	TGTGCCAGCAGTTATGCGGGGGGCCACAATGAGCAGTTCTTC
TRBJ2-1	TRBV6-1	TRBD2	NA	CASSEAGLAATNEQFF	TGTGCCAGCAGTGAAGCGGGACTAGCGGCCACTAATGAGCAGTTCTTC
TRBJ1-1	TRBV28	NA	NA	CASMFGGYTEAFF	TGTGCCAGCATGTTTGGGGGGTACACTGAAGCTTTCTTT
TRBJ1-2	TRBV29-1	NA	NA	CSVGGGNGYTF	TGCAGCGTTGGTGGGGGGAATGGCTACACCTTC
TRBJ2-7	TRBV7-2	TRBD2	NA	CASSFRGGPYEQYF	TGTGCCAGCAGCTTTCGGGGGGGCCCTTACGAGCAGTACTTC
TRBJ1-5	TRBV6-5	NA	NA	CATQRGSNQPQHF	TGTGCCACCCAACGGGGGAGCAATCAGCCCCAGCATTTT
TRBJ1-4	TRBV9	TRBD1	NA	CASSVRTGGANEKLFF	TGTGCCAGCAGCGTAAGGACAGGAGGTGCTAATGAAAAACTGTTTTTT
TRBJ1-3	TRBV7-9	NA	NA	CASSLARHSQTSSGNTIYF	TGTGCCAGCAGCTTAGCTCGTCACAGCCAAACATCCTCTGGAAACACCATATATTTT
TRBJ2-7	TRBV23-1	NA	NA	CASSLKERRTTYEQYF	TGCGCCAGCAGTCTTAAAGAGCGGAGGACTACCTACGAGCAGTACTTC
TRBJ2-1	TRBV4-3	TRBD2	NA	CASSQLLAGIYNEQFF	TGCGCCAGCAGCCAACTTCTAGCGGGTATCTACAATGAGCAGTTCTTC
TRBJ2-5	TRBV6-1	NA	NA	CASSESLARETQYF	TGTGCCAGCAGTGAAAGTCTAGCACGAGAGACCCAGTACTTC
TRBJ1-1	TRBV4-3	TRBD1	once	CASTEGQGIRTEAFF	TGCGCCAGCACCGAGGGACAGGGCATTAGAACTGAAGCTTTCTTT
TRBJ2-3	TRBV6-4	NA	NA	CASSAGQLTDTQYF	TGTGCCAGCAGCGCGGGACAGCTTACAGATACGCAGTATTTT
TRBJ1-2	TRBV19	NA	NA	CASSIATREKANYGYTF	TGTGCCAGTAGTATCGCGACCAGGGAAAAAGCTAACTATGGCTACACCTTC
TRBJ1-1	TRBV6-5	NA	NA	CASSYRREAFF	TGTGCCAGCAGTTACCGGCGGGAGGCTTTCTTT
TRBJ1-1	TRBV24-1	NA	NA	CATRPGSGVNTEAFF	TGTGCCACCCGTCCCGGTTCCGGAGTGAACACTGAAGCTTTCTTT
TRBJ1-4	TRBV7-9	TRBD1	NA	CASSRGQGYEKLFF	TGTGCCAGCAGTAGGGGACAGGGTTATGAAAAACTGTTTTTT
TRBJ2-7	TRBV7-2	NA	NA	CASSSAVLYEQYF	TGTGCCAGCAGCTCTGCGGTATTGTACGAGCAGTACTTC
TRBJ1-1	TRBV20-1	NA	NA	CSASDPTEAFF	TGCAGTGCTAGTGATCCGACTGAAGCTTTCTTT
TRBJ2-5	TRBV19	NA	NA	CASRAPSSQETQYF	TGTGCCAGTAGAGCCCCATCCTCCCAAGAGACCCAGTACTTC
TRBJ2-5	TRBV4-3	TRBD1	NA	CASSQDDRVAQETQYF	TGCGCCAGCAGCCAAGACGACAGGGTTGCTCAAGAGACCCAGTACTTC
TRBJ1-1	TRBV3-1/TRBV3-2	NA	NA	CASSRPGTFF	TGTGCCAGCAGCCGCCCCGGGACTTTCTTT
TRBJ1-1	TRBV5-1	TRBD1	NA	CASSRGTGYVPEAFF	TGCGCCAGCAGCAGGGGGACAGGGTATGTTCCTGAAGCTTTCTTT
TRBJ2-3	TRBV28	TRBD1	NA	CASRHSGTGVVDTQYF	TGTGCCAGCAGACACTCGGGGACAGGGGTTGTAGATACGCAGTATTTT
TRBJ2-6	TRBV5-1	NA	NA	CASSPTGVGSGANVLTF	TGCGCCAGCAGCCCGACTGGCGTGGGCTCTGGGGCCAACGTCCTGACTTTC
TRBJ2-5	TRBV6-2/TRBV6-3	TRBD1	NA	CASSYRKTGDRQETQYF	TGTGCCAGCAGTTACAGGAAGACAGGGGATCGCCAAGAGACCCAGTACTTC
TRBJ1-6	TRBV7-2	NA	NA	CASSLEEGSPLHF	TGTGCCAGCAGCTTAGAAGAGGGTTCACCCCTCCACTTT
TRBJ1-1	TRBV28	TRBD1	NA	CASASANRGRKVNTEAFF	TGTGCCAGCGCCTCAGCTAACAGGGGGCGGAAGGTGAACACTGAAGCTTTCTTT
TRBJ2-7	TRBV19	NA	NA	CASTRTLNSYEQYF	TGTGCCAGTACCAGGACATTAAACTCCTACGAGCAGTACTTC
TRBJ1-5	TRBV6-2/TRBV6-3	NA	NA	CASSYSPVSNQPQHF	TGTGCCAGCAGTTACTCGCCAGTTAGCAATCAGCCCCAGCATTTT
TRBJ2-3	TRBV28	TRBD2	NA	CASTTSGRITDTQYF	TGTGCCAGCACGACCAGCGGGAGGATCACAGATACGCAGTATTTT
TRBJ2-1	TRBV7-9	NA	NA	CASSLGRGPHNEQFF	TGTGCCAGCAGCTTAGGCAGGGGCCCCCACAATGAGCAGTTCTTC
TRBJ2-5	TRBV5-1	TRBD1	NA	CASSLAMGTGEETQYF	TGCGCCAGCAGCTTGGCCATGGGGACAGGGGAAGAGACCCAGTACTTC
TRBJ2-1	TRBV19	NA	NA	CASSMRKRVDNEQFF	TGTGCCAGTAGTATGAGAAAGCGAGTAGACAATGAGCAGTTCTTC
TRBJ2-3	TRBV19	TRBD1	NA	CASSRQGRTDTQYF	TGTGCCAGTAGTCGACAGGGGCGCACAGATACGCAGTATTTT
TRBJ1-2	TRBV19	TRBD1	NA	CASSAYQGEGYTF	TGTGCCAGTAGTGCCTACCAGGGGGAAGGCTACACCTTC
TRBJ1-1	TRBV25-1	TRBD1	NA	CASSELGGRGRGTEAFF	TGTGCCAGCAGTGAATTAGGAGGCAGGGGGCGAGGGACTGAAGCTTTCTTT